Listed below are T cell receptor beta chains from one sample, sequenced in a study of blood T cells in healthy people across ages. TCRdb reprocessed the 5' RACE reads via MiXCR and lists one record per CDR3 protein. The sample records 1,300,000 or so distinct CDR3 sequences, roughly 64% being singletons. Source material: blood. These receptors were taken from a young man in good health. Each CDR3 is given with its conserved first and last residue. D genes are given only for firm matches. Only some rows state a clone size, as once, few, many or a class for expanded clones.

d_call clone_size j_call v_call cdr3_aa cdr3_nt
TRBD1 once TRBJ2-4 TRBV11-2 CASRTGTGPSTPYF TGTGCCAGCAGAACCGGGACAGGGCCTTCAACTCCGTACTTC
TRBD1 few TRBJ1-4 TRBV27 CASSLSPSGQGLLNEKLFF TGTGCCAGCAGTTTAAGTCCCTCGGGACAGGGCTTGTTGAATGAAAAACTGTTTTTT
. few TRBJ2-1 TRBV29-1 CSAQGGNYNEQFF TGCAGCGCCCAGGGGGGGAACTACAATGAGCAGTTCTTC
. few TRBJ1-2 TRBV15 CATSREGLNYGYTF TGTGCCACCAGCAGAGAAGGGCTTAACTATGGCTACACCTTC
TRBD1 . TRBJ1-6 TRBV7-2 CASSRQDRVNSPLHF TGTGCCAGCAGCCGACAAGACAGGGTAAATTCACCCCTCCACTTT
. few TRBJ2-1 TRBV6-6 CASRSARAPDVGEQFF TGTGCCAGCAGGTCCGCTAGGGCCCCGGACGTGGGTGAGCAGTTCTTC
TRBD1 . TRBJ2-7 TRBV29-1 CSLGQDQEQYF TGCAGCCTGGGACAGGATCAGGAGCAGTACTTC
. . TRBJ2-1 TRBV19 CASSLGEVHNEQFF TGTGCCAGTAGCCTGGGGGAGGTCCACAATGAGCAGTTCTTC
. . TRBJ1-2 TRBV7-2 CASSPQGRTAGYTF TGTGCCAGCAGCCCCCAGGGCCGAACTGCTGGCTACACCTTC
TRBD1 . TRBJ2-5 TRBV4-3 CASSQGDREVNSETQYF TGCGCCAGCAGCCAAGGGGACAGGGAGGTCAACTCCGAGACCCAGTACTTC